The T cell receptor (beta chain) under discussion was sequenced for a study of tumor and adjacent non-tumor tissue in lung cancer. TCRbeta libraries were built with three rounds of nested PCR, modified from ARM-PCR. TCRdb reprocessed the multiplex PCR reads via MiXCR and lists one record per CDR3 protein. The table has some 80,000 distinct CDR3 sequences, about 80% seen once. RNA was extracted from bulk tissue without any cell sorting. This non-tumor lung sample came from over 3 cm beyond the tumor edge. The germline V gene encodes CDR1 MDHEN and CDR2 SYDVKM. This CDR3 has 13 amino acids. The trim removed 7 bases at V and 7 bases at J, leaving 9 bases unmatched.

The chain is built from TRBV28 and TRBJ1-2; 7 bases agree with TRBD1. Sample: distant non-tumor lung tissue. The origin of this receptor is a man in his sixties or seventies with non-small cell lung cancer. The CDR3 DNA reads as TGTGCCAGCACTTTGGCCAGGGGGGCTGGCTACACCTTC. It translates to CASTLARGAGYTF.